This T cell receptor beta chain is from a study of blood T cell repertoires in COVID-19. For the study at large: Some COVID-19 samples were acute and others convalescent; all came from the United States, Italy and Spain.

Trimming cost V 3 bases and J 3 bases; bases outside gene matches: 6. CDR3 size: 16 residues. Germline CDR1 and CDR2: SGHRS and YFSETQ. Original processing methods: Nucleated cell number was recorded as an estimate derived from reference gene primer amplification. Only in-frame clones appear in the TCRdb table, and some are missing; sequencing was by immunoSEQ multiplex PCR. D and trimming come from the DNA, and the V and J calls and clone size come from that table. Here the sample spans some 100,000 clones, 80% to 90% being singletons. The sequence derives from a woman aged 45-65 years who had recovered from COVID-19. Sequencing was performed on PBMCs or T cells enriched from blood (not recorded which). The chain carries TRBV5-1 and TRBJ2-2; TRBD1 aligns across 9 bases. Here the CDR3 DNA reads TGCGCCAGCAGCTGGGGGCGGACAGGGGACACCGGGGAGCTGTTTTTT. Amino acid sequence: CASSWGRTGDTGELFF.